The rows below give T cell receptor beta chains drawn from one sample of a study of blood T cell repertoires in COVID-19. TCRdb's table, derived via immunoSEQ multiplex PCR, lists solely in-frame clones and lacks some. The sample consists of 100,000 to 120,000 clones, 85% of them appearing once. Sample: peripheral blood. The receptors originated from a man aged 40-49 years with acute or convalescent COVID-19. Each CDR3 is given with its conserved first and last residue. The D gene is left open where the match is weak. Expanded clones get a size class; other rows say once, few or many, or leave the size out.

D: .; size: .; V: TRBV7-9; J: TRBJ2-5; DNA: TGTGCCAGCAGCTTAGGGGGGGTCCAAGAGACCCAGTACTTC; CDR3: CASSLGGVQETQYF
D: .; size: .; V: TRBV30; J: TRBJ2-7; DNA: TGTGCCTGGAGACACCCAGTTCACGAGCAGTACTTC; CDR3: CAWRHPVHEQYF
D: .; size: .; V: TRBV11-2; J: TRBJ1-1; DNA: TGTGCCAGCAGCTTTGAGGGTTCCGGCCGGGGGGCTTTCTTT; CDR3: CASSFEGSGRGAFF
D: TRBD2; size: .; V: TRBV30; J: TRBJ2-1; DNA: TGTGCCGGGGGGGGTTACAATGAGCAGTTCTTC; CDR3: CAGGGYNEQFF
D: .; size: .; V: TRBV5-1; J: TRBJ2-2; DNA: TGCGCCAGCAGCTTATCATCCAACACCGGGGAGCTGTTTTTT; CDR3: CASSLSSNTGELFF
D: .; size: .; V: TRBV7-8; J: TRBJ1-4; DNA: TGTGCCAGCAGCTTAGATCCCGCGCTCGCCCGAAAGAGGGGGAGGGATGAAAAACTGTTTTTT; CDR3: CASSLDPALARKRGRDEKLFF
D: .; size: .; V: TRBV4-3; J: TRBJ2-7; DNA: TGCGCCAGCAGCCAAGATGCCAGGGGCTCCTACGAGCAGTACTTC; CDR3: CASSQDARGSYEQYF
D: .; size: .; V: TRBV6-2/TRBV6-3; J: TRBJ1-2; DNA: TGTGCCAGCAGTTACGGCCCATTAGGGGTCATCAACTATGGCTACACCTTC; CDR3: CASSYGPLGVINYGYTF
D: TRBD1; size: .; V: TRBV7-2; J: TRBJ2-7; DNA: TGTGCCAGCAGCAACCTCGACAGGGGCTACGAGCAGTACTTC; CDR3: CASSNLDRGYEQYF
D: TRBD1; size: .; V: TRBV7-8; J: TRBJ2-1; DNA: TGTGCCAGCGGGGACAGGGGGCTCTACAATGAGCAGTTCTTC; CDR3: CASGDRGLYNEQFF
D: TRBD1; size: .; V: TRBV29-1; J: TRBJ1-5; DNA: TGCAGCGTTGAAGAGGGGACAGGGGGCAATCAGCCCCAGCATTTT; CDR3: CSVEEGTGGNQPQHF
D: .; size: .; V: TRBV7-6; J: TRBJ2-7; DNA: TGTGCCAGCAGCCAAACCGGGGGTGGGGGAGAGCAGTACTTC; CDR3: CASSQTGGGGEQYF
D: TRBD2; size: .; V: TRBV7-2; J: TRBJ2-7; DNA: TGTGCCAGCAGCGCGCGTAGCGGGGGGGCTTGGGAGCAGTACTTC; CDR3: CASSARSGGAWEQYF
D: .; size: .; V: TRBV25-1; J: TRBJ2-4; DNA: TGTGCCAGCGGGGGGACGTCCTTAGCCAAAAACATTCAGTACTTC; CDR3: CASGGTSLAKNIQYF
D: TRBD1; size: once; V: TRBV27; J: TRBJ2-7; DNA: TGTGCCAGCAGTTCGGGGACAGAAGGATACGAGCAGTACTTC; CDR3: CASSSGTEGYEQYF
D: .; size: .; V: TRBV20-1; J: TRBJ2-7; DNA: TGCAGTGCTAACCCGGCCTACGAGCAGTACTTC; CDR3: CSANPAYEQYF
D: .; size: .; V: TRBV24-1; J: TRBJ1-2; DNA: TGTGCCACCAGTGCCTTACCGACGGGTGGCTACACCTTC; CDR3: CATSALPTGGYTF
D: .; size: .; V: TRBV6-6; J: TRBJ1-1; DNA: TGTGCCAGCAGTTACTCGGGGAGCACTGAAGCTTTCTTT; CDR3: CASSYSGSTEAFF
D: TRBD1; size: .; V: TRBV30; J: TRBJ1-6; DNA: TGTGCCTGGAGTGACGTCCAGGGGGCAAGGTCACCCCTCCACTTT; CDR3: CAWSDVQGARSPLHF
D: .; size: .; V: TRBV27; J: TRBJ2-3; DNA: TGTGCCAGCAGTCGACCAGGGACAGATACGCAGTATTTT; CDR3: CASSRPGTDTQYF
D: .; size: few; V: TRBV9; J: TRBJ2-5; DNA: TGTGCCAGCAGCGTAGAGTCGAACCCCTCCGGCCAAGAGACCCAGTACTTC; CDR3: CASSVESNPSGQETQYF
D: TRBD1; size: .; V: TRBV3-1/TRBV3-2; J: TRBJ2-7; DNA: TGTGCCAGCAGTTACAGGGGGCTCCCTCTCGAGCAGTACTTC; CDR3: CASSYRGLPLEQYF
D: TRBD2; size: .; V: TRBV4-1; J: TRBJ2-3; DNA: TGCGCCAGCAGCCCCACGGGACTAGCGGGGGGAAACACAGATACGCAGTATTTT; CDR3: CASSPTGLAGGNTDTQYF
D: TRBD2; size: .; V: TRBV11-3; J: TRBJ2-1; DNA: TGTGCCAGCAGCCCCCGACCGGGACTACCTAAGATGGAGCAGTTCTTC; CDR3: CASSPRPGLPKMEQFF
D: .; size: once; V: TRBV9; J: TRBJ1-3; DNA: TGTGCCAGCAGCGTAGGTCAGGGGAATTCTGGAAACACCATATATTTT; CDR3: CASSVGQGNSGNTIYF
D: .; size: once; V: TRBV18; J: TRBJ2-7; DNA: TGTGCCAGCTCCACGGACAGCACCTACGAGCAGTACTTC; CDR3: CASSTDSTYEQYF
D: .; size: once; V: TRBV15; J: TRBJ1-6; DNA: TGTGCCACCAGCAGCGGGTGGGGGCAGGGTAATTCACCCCTCCACTTT; CDR3: CATSSGWGQGNSPLHF
D: TRBD1; size: .; V: TRBV12-5; J: TRBJ2-7; DNA: TGTGCTAGTGGTCTCGGACAGGGGGGGACCTACGAGCAGTACTTC; CDR3: CASGLGQGGTYEQYF
D: TRBD2; size: once; V: TRBV7-9; J: TRBJ2-7; DNA: TGTGCCAGCGAAACTTCGGCGGGGGGCCAGAGGGAGCAGTACTTC; CDR3: CASETSAGGQREQYF
D: TRBD2; size: .; V: TRBV7-8; J: TRBJ2-1; DNA: TGTGCCAGCAGCTTAGCGGGGGGGAGCAATGAGCAGTTCTTC; CDR3: CASSLAGGSNEQFF
D: TRBD2; size: .; V: TRBV18; J: TRBJ2-1; DNA: TGTGCCAGCTCACCATTGGCGGGGGGCTCCTACAATGAGCAGTTCTTC; CDR3: CASSPLAGGSYNEQFF
D: TRBD1; size: .; V: TRBV7-2; J: TRBJ1-2; DNA: TGTGCCAGCAGCACGATCTGGGCGGGACAGGGCACTAACTATGGCTACACCTTC; CDR3: CASSTIWAGQGTNYGYTF
D: TRBD2; size: .; V: TRBV24-1; J: TRBJ2-5; DNA: TGTGCCACCAGTGATTTCAGTCTAGCGGGGGGTCTGGAGACCCAGTACTTC; CDR3: CATSDFSLAGGLETQYF
D: .; size: .; V: TRBV27; J: TRBJ2-5; DNA: TGTGCCAGCAGTCCCACTCCCCAAGAGACCCAGTACTTC; CDR3: CASSPTPQETQYF
D: TRBD2; size: .; V: TRBV6-5; J: TRBJ2-2; DNA: TGTGCCAGCAGTTATGGGGAGGGTAGTGCCGGGGAGCTGTTTTTT; CDR3: CASSYGEGSAGELFF
D: TRBD1; size: .; V: TRBV7-9; J: TRBJ2-7; DNA: TGTGCCAGCAGCCTACGGGACAGGTCCTACGAGCAGTACTTC; CDR3: CASSLRDRSYEQYF
D: .; size: few; V: TRBV7-8; J: TRBJ2-7; DNA: TGTGCCAGCAGCCTCCGGGACTCGTCCTACGAGCAGTACTTC; CDR3: CASSLRDSSYEQYF
D: .; size: .; V: TRBV19; J: TRBJ2-7; DNA: TGTGCCAGTAGTAGGGGCGGTTACGAGCAGTACTTC; CDR3: CASSRGGYEQYF
D: .; size: .; V: TRBV7-9; J: TRBJ1-3; DNA: TGTGCCAGCAGCTTCACAGTCTTTAGCTCTGGAAACACCATATATTTT; CDR3: CASSFTVFSSGNTIYF
D: .; size: .; V: TRBV27; J: TRBJ2-3; DNA: TGTGCCAGCAGTTCCTTGGATACGCAGTATTTT; CDR3: CASSSLDTQYF
D: .; size: .; V: TRBV2; J: TRBJ1-5; DNA: TGTGCCAGCAGTGAATACAGGGCTGGACAGCCCCAGCATTTT; CDR3: CASSEYRAGQPQHF
D: .; size: .; V: TRBV6-5; J: TRBJ2-7; DNA: TGTGCCAGCACAATTACAGGGCTGGCCGAGCAGTACTTC; CDR3: CASTITGLAEQYF
D: TRBD1; size: .; V: TRBV30; J: TRBJ2-1; DNA: TGTGCCTGGGGACAGGGCGCCGATGAGCAGTTCTTC; CDR3: CAWGQGADEQFF
D: TRBD2; size: once; V: TRBV7-3; J: TRBJ2-5; DNA: TGTGCCAGCAGCTTAAGCGGGGGGAGTGAAGAGACCCAGTACTTC; CDR3: CASSLSGGSEETQYF
D: .; size: .; V: TRBV5-4; J: TRBJ1-6; DNA: TGTGCCAGCAGCTTGGATAGATATAATTCACCCCTCCACTTT; CDR3: CASSLDRYNSPLHF